These T cell receptor beta chains were read from a single sample in a study of shared clonotypes between healthy human individuals. The repertoire was sequenced with immunoSEQ multiplex PCR; TCRdb's copy has only in-frame clones and lacks some. Of roughly 2.1 million clones in the sample, more than 85% were seen once. Sequenced: naive CD8+ T cells from PBMCs. The receptors were gathered from a man aged 18 to 29 in good health. Some clones in this sample may be carry-over from other donors' samples. CDR3s include the opening cysteine and the closing phenylalanine or tryptophan. D genes are given only for firm matches. Clone size appears in some rows only: once, few, many, or a class for an expanded clone.

clone_size: once
v_call: TRBV7-8
j_call: TRBJ2-7
d_call: TRBD2
cdr3_aa: CASSLGLAGGDGSYEQYF
cdr3_nt: TGTGCCAGCAGCTTAGGACTAGCGGGAGGAGACGGGTCCTACGAGCAGTACTTC

clone_size: NA
v_call: TRBV10-3
j_call: TRBJ2-2
d_call: NA
cdr3_aa: CAISDRSQNTGELFF
cdr3_nt: TGTGCCATCAGCGACAGGAGCCAGAACACCGGGGAGCTGTTTTTT

clone_size: NA
v_call: TRBV27
j_call: TRBJ2-5
d_call: TRBD2
cdr3_aa: CASIRRASGQETQYF
cdr3_nt: TGTGCCAGCATACGTAGGGCTAGCGGACAAGAGACCCAGTACTTC

clone_size: NA
v_call: TRBV10-3
j_call: TRBJ1-2
d_call: NA
cdr3_aa: CAISPLGTGLDGYTF
cdr3_nt: TGTGCCATCAGTCCATTAGGAACAGGGTTGGATGGCTACACCTTC

clone_size: NA
v_call: TRBV10-2
j_call: TRBJ2-3
d_call: NA
cdr3_aa: CASSEAPSGDTQYF
cdr3_nt: TGCGCCAGCAGTGAGGCTCCCTCGGGCGATACGCAGTATTTT

clone_size: NA
v_call: TRBV11-2
j_call: TRBJ2-5
d_call: NA
cdr3_aa: CASSSSTSRETQYF
cdr3_nt: TGTGCCAGCAGCTCTTCTACTAGCCGGGAGACCCAGTACTTC

clone_size: NA
v_call: TRBV19
j_call: TRBJ2-7
d_call: NA
cdr3_aa: CASYGGEGYEQYF
cdr3_nt: TGTGCCAGTTACGGAGGGGAAGGCTACGAGCAGTACTTC

clone_size: NA
v_call: TRBV7-8
j_call: TRBJ2-2
d_call: NA
cdr3_aa: CASSPAPGVRGTGELFF
cdr3_nt: TGTGCCAGCAGCCCAGCCCCGGGGGTTAGGGGCACCGGGGAGCTGTTTTTT

clone_size: NA
v_call: TRBV28
j_call: TRBJ2-7
d_call: NA
cdr3_aa: CASKRGDRPPYEQYF
cdr3_nt: TGTGCCAGCAAACGGGGGGACAGACCGCCGTACGAGCAGTACTTC

clone_size: NA
v_call: TRBV11-2
j_call: TRBJ2-1
d_call: NA
cdr3_aa: CASSLAAGSNEQFF
cdr3_nt: TGTGCCAGCAGCTTAGCTGCGGGGAGCAATGAGCAGTTCTTC

clone_size: NA
v_call: TRBV28
j_call: TRBJ2-1
d_call: TRBD2
cdr3_aa: CASSILAGDVSEQFF
cdr3_nt: TGTGCCAGCAGCATACTAGCGGGAGATGTCAGTGAGCAGTTCTTC

clone_size: NA
v_call: TRBV7-8
j_call: TRBJ1-5
d_call: NA
cdr3_aa: CASSPVGLNQPQHF
cdr3_nt: TGTGCCAGCAGCCCTGTGGGGCTCAATCAGCCCCAGCATTTT

clone_size: NA
v_call: TRBV5-1
j_call: TRBJ1-5
d_call: NA
cdr3_aa: CASSLGPPYSNQPQHF
cdr3_nt: TGCGCCAGCAGCTTGGGCCCCCCGTATAGCAATCAGCCCCAGCATTTT

clone_size: once
v_call: TRBV10-3
j_call: TRBJ1-1
d_call: NA
cdr3_aa: CAISEVDGRGWNTEAFF
cdr3_nt: TGTGCCATCAGTGAGGTGGACGGTCGGGGGTGGAACACTGAAGCTTTCTTT

clone_size: NA
v_call: TRBV19
j_call: TRBJ2-1
d_call: NA
cdr3_aa: CASKTAHNEQFF
cdr3_nt: TGTGCCAGTAAAACAGCGCACAATGAGCAGTTCTTC

clone_size: NA
v_call: TRBV7-9
j_call: TRBJ1-5
d_call: TRBD1
cdr3_aa: CASSGGQDRNQPQHF
cdr3_nt: TGTGCCAGCAGCGGGGGACAGGACCGCAATCAGCCCCAGCATTTT

clone_size: NA
v_call: TRBV6-6
j_call: TRBJ2-5
d_call: TRBD2
cdr3_aa: CASSYSAGGYQETQYF
cdr3_nt: TGTGCCAGCAGTTACTCAGCGGGGGGGTACCAAGAGACCCAGTACTTC

clone_size: NA
v_call: TRBV7-3
j_call: TRBJ2-2
d_call: NA
cdr3_aa: CATPTGTRGPGELFF
cdr3_nt: TGTGCCACCCCTACCGGGACAAGGGGCCCCGGGGAGCTGTTTTTT

clone_size: NA
v_call: TRBV30
j_call: TRBJ2-1
d_call: NA
cdr3_aa: CAGDVGRYNEQFF
cdr3_nt: TGTGCCGGGGACGTGGGTCGGTACAATGAGCAGTTCTTC

clone_size: NA
v_call: TRBV28
j_call: TRBJ2-2
d_call: TRBD2
cdr3_aa: CASSSNSGTSGRGTGELFF
cdr3_nt: TGTGCCAGCAGTTCCAACTCCGGGACTAGCGGGAGGGGGACCGGGGAGCTGTTTTTT

clone_size: NA
v_call: TRBV5-1
j_call: TRBJ2-2
d_call: NA
cdr3_aa: CASSLMAPPEELFF
cdr3_nt: TGCGCCAGCAGCTTGATGGCACCCCCCGAAGAGCTGTTTTTT

clone_size: NA
v_call: TRBV6-6
j_call: TRBJ2-7
d_call: TRBD2
cdr3_aa: CASSYGSGNSYEQYF
cdr3_nt: TGTGCCAGCAGTTACGGGAGCGGGAACTCCTACGAGCAGTACTTC

clone_size: NA
v_call: TRBV11-1
j_call: TRBJ2-3
d_call: NA
cdr3_aa: CANSSTRSSTDTQYF
cdr3_nt: TGTGCCAACAGCTCGACTAGGTCTAGCACAGATACGCAGTATTTT

clone_size: few
v_call: TRBV6-5
j_call: TRBJ2-7
d_call: NA
cdr3_aa: CASSYPYEQYF
cdr3_nt: TGTGCCAGCAGTTACCCCTACGAGCAGTACTTC

clone_size: NA
v_call: TRBV5-6
j_call: TRBJ2-6
d_call: NA
cdr3_aa: CASSLGSGANVLTF
cdr3_nt: TGTGCCAGCAGCTTGGGGTCTGGGGCCAACGTCCTGACTTTC

clone_size: few
v_call: TRBV9
j_call: TRBJ2-1
d_call: TRBD2
cdr3_aa: CASSYSGRGSYNEQFF
cdr3_nt: TGTGCCAGCAGCTATAGCGGGAGGGGTTCCTACAATGAGCAGTTCTTC

clone_size: NA
v_call: TRBV19
j_call: TRBJ2-5
d_call: NA
cdr3_aa: CASSIGGETQYF
cdr3_nt: TGTGCCAGTAGTATAGGAGGAGAGACCCAGTACTTC

clone_size: NA
v_call: TRBV29-1
j_call: TRBJ1-1
d_call: NA
cdr3_aa: CSVVGPTEAFF
cdr3_nt: TGCAGCGTTGTGGGTCCCACTGAAGCTTTCTTT

clone_size: NA
v_call: TRBV19
j_call: TRBJ2-5
d_call: NA
cdr3_aa: CASSADPAGETQYF
cdr3_nt: TGTGCCAGTAGTGCGGACCCCGCCGGGGAGACCCAGTACTTC

clone_size: NA
v_call: TRBV7-9
j_call: TRBJ1-5
d_call: NA
cdr3_aa: CASSAPGAGGQPQHF
cdr3_nt: TGTGCCAGCAGCGCACCAGGGGCTGGAGGACAGCCCCAGCATTTT

clone_size: NA
v_call: TRBV9
j_call: TRBJ1-5
d_call: NA
cdr3_aa: CASSQYGGQPQHF
cdr3_nt: TGTGCCAGCAGCCAATATGGGGGGCAGCCCCAGCATTTT

clone_size: NA
v_call: TRBV4-3
j_call: TRBJ2-3
d_call: NA
cdr3_aa: CASSQVGRAGNTQYF
cdr3_nt: TGCGCCAGCAGCCAAGTAGGTAGGGCAGGGAATACGCAGTATTTT

clone_size: once
v_call: TRBV12-5
j_call: TRBJ1-1
d_call: NA
cdr3_aa: CASGLYPGQTNTEAFF
cdr3_nt: TGTGCTAGTGGTTTGTATCCCGGACAGACCAACACTGAAGCTTTCTTT

clone_size: NA
v_call: TRBV13
j_call: TRBJ2-7
d_call: TRBD1
cdr3_aa: CASSPGTGNAEQYF
cdr3_nt: TGTGCCAGCAGCCCGGGGACAGGAAACGCCGAGCAGTACTTC

clone_size: NA
v_call: TRBV5-1
j_call: TRBJ1-1
d_call: NA
cdr3_aa: CASSLDGGLGTEAFF
cdr3_nt: TGCGCCAGCAGCTTGGACGGGGGTTTAGGGACTGAAGCTTTCTTT

clone_size: NA
v_call: TRBV2
j_call: TRBJ1-6
d_call: NA
cdr3_aa: CASSPGQPRRSPLHF
cdr3_nt: TGTGCCAGCAGCCCAGGACAGCCCCGGCGATCACCCCTCCACTTT

clone_size: few
v_call: TRBV5-6
j_call: TRBJ2-2
d_call: NA
cdr3_aa: CASSRGPSNTGELFF
cdr3_nt: TGTGCCAGCAGCCGAGGCCCCTCGAACACCGGGGAGCTGTTTTTT